This T cell receptor beta chain was documented in a study of graft-versus-host responses after intestinal transplantation. Study-level information: Transplants were multivisceral, liver-intestinal, or isolated intestinal.

Findings and caveats of the study: Early post-transplant declines in HvG were associated with peak levels of circulating GvH clones. GvH clones appeared in recipient marrow, some first in ileum or blood. Subjects displaying graft-donor T cell macrochimerism possessed elevated graft-versus-host to host-versus-graft clonal ratios inside allografts.

CDR1 and CDR2 (germline): SGDLS, YYNGEE. The CDR3 extends over 23 amino acids. V lost 1 base, J lost 0 bases, and 23 bases stayed unmatched. The data were produced by immunoSEQ multiplex PCR, yet TCRdb's version contains in-frame clones alone and is incomplete. The table lists 50,000 to 75,000 clones, 85% to 95% of them singletons. Of note for this clone: Its antigen is currently unknown.

Sequencing was performed on unstimulated CD8+ T cells sorted from spleen or lymph node cells, taken before transplant. The V gene is TRBV9, the J gene TRBJ2-1, with TRBD1 identical over 9 bases. The origin of this receptor is a human donor who was the organ donor for an intestinal transplant. The CDR3 nucleotides read TGTGCCAGCAGCGTATTCCAGGGGGGCCCCTATCGGACAGGGGCTAACTCCTACAATGAGCAGTTCTTC. This translates into CASSVFQGGPYRTGANSYNEQFF.